The 18 T cell receptor beta chains reported below all come from one sample, sequenced in a study of response to subunit inactivated influenza vaccine. A single record per CDR3 protein comes from TCRdb applying MiXCR to the RT-PCR reads. This table has about 500,000 distinct CDR3 sequences, approximately 7.7% appearing once. Sample: PBMCs from blood, taken roughly 24 months after vaccination. The receptors here all came from a man in his fifties or sixties who received an inactivated influenza vaccine.

The genes are TRBV20-1 and TRBJ2-4; unclear D gene. The CDR3 runs 13 residues. The germline V gene has CDR1 DFQATT and CDR2 SNEGSKA (reference sequence). With 0 bases removed from V and 0 bases from J, the gap between germline ends came to 3 bases. The CDR3 loop is CSARDLAKNIQYF. CDR3 DNA sequence: TGCAGTGCTAGAGATCTAGCCAAAAACATTCAGTACTTC.

This clonotype was observed a few times. This chain uses TRBV7-2 with TRBJ2-3; 14 positions match TRBD2. The V gene's germline CDR1 is SGHTA and CDR2 FQGNSA. V lost 5 bases and J lost 5; bases outside the gene matches: 6. This CDR3 is 16 amino acids long. The CDR3, as DNA: TGTGCCAGCAGCAAGACTAGCGGGGGGGCCAGAGATACGCAGTATTTT. This sequence encodes CASSKTSGGARDTQYF.

The rearrangement uses TRBV4-3 and TRBJ2-3; 8 nucleotides agree with TRBD2. CDR1 LGHNA and CDR2 YSLEER come from the germline V gene. This CDR3 contains 17 residues. Losses at the gene ends were 0 bases for V and 6 bases for J; bases not matched to a gene: 11. CDR3 nucleotide sequence: TGCGCCAGCAGCCAAGATATCGGGGGGGCCGGGTCCGATACGCAGTATTTT. It codes for CASSQDIGGAGSDTQYF.

This clonotype has more than one count but fewer than ten. The J gene is TRBJ2-1, the V gene TRBV18; D may correspond to TRBD1 or TRBD2 (5 bases each). Germline V CDR1 and CDR2: KGHSH, LQKENI. This CDR3 has 16 amino acids. The V end was cut by 0 bases, the J end by 5 bases, with 14 bases between. CDR3 sequence reads: CASSPPIGTGNNEQFF. The CDR3 coding sequence is TGTGCCAGCTCACCACCGATCGGGACGGGGAACAATGAGCAGTTCTTC.

The table lists this clonotype with many counts. The chain recombines TRBV29-1 with TRBJ2-2; 12 bases line up with TRBD2. The CDR3 is 16 residues long. The germline gives CDR1 SQVTM, CDR2 ANQGSEA. The J segment lost 0 bases and the V segment lost 5 bases, leaving 4 bases of the junction unmatched. CDR3: CSVTGTSGPNTGELFF. The CDR3 nucleotides are TGCAGCGTTACAGGGACTAGCGGGCCGAACACCGGGGAGCTGTTTTTT.

There are a few counts of this clonotype. This sequence joins TRBV30 and TRBJ2-2; 8 nucleotides line up with TRBD2. CDR1 and CDR2 (germline): GTSNPN, SVGIG (reference sequence). With V trimmed by 6 bases and J by 1 base, 7 bases remained unmatched. The CDR3 extends over 15 amino acids. CDR3: CACGAGTRNTGELFF. CDR3 DNA sequence: TGTGCCTGCGGGGCAGGGACTAGGAACACCGGGGAGCTGTTTTTT.

In this sample, this clonotype turned up many times. CDR3 sequence reads: CASSSGGRDTQYF. CDR3 bases: TGTGCCAGCTCTTCGGGAGGCCGCGATACGCAGTATTTT. J is TRBJ2-3 and V is TRBV18; 7 bases line up with TRBD2. Per the germline V gene, CDR1 is KGHSH and CDR2 is LQKENI. The length of the CDR3 is 13 residues. V trimming: 6 bases; J trimming: 6 bases; junction bases outside the gene matches: 6. The full variable domain, rest sourced from reference TRBV18 and TRBJ2-3, is NAGVMQNPRHLVRRRGQEARLRCSPMKGHSHVYWYRQLPEEGLKFMVYLQKENIIDESGMPKERFSAEFPKEGPSILRIQQVVRGDSAAYFCASSSGGRDTQYFGPGTRLTVL.

The rearrangement joins TRBV4-3 to TRBJ2-3, with D unclear. Trimming removed 4 bases from V and 7 bases from J, with 12 bases in between. The CDR3 is 13 amino acids. Germline lookup yields CDR1 LGHNA and CDR2 YSLEER. CDR3 coding DNA: TGCGCCAGCAGCCCAACGGAACGCAATACGCAGTATTTT. It is translated as CASSPTERNTQYF.

This clonotype occurred many times. The chain couples TRBV12-3 or TRBV12-4 to TRBJ2-6; no clear D gene. The CDR3 runs to 18 residues. Trimming removed 7 bases from V and 1 base from J, with 20 bases in between. This CDR3 reads CASTEALLGVSGANVLTF. In DNA, the CDR3 is TGTGCCAGCACCGAAGCCCTCCTGGGTGTTTCTGGGGCCAACGTCCTGACTTTC.

V and J are TRBV4-3 and TRBJ2-5, with TRBD2 matching 14 bases. The CDR3 length is 19 residues. V gave up 2 bases and J gave up 9 bases; unmatched junction bases: 17. Germline V gives CDR1 LGHNA, CDR2 YSLEER. CDR3 protein: CASSQSGTSGSLGRGAQYF. The CDR3, as DNA: TGCGCCAGCAGCCAAAGCGGGACTAGCGGGAGTTTAGGAAGGGGGGCCCAGTACTTC.

This clonotype appeared a few times. This chain joins TRBV9 and TRBJ2-1; 10 nucleotides align to TRBD2. V was pared by 0 bases and J by 6 bases, with 3 bases of the junction left unmatched. The CDR3 runs to 15 residues. Germline assignment: CDR1 SGDLS and CDR2 YYNGEE. The DNA of the CDR3 is TGTGCCAGCAGCGTAGTTAGCGGGAGGACCAATGAGCAGTTCTTC. The encoded protein is CASSVVSGRTNEQFF.

This sequence joins TRBV3-1 and TRBJ2-7; 9 bases match TRBD1. This CDR3 spans 15 amino acids. J gave up 4 bases and V 1 base, and 5 bases lay outside the gene matches. Germline V gene sequence: CDR1 LGHDT, CDR2 YNNKEL (reference sequence). DNA of the CDR3: TGTGCCAGCAGCCAAGGAGGGACAGGGAGGTACGAGCAGTACTTC. Protein: CASSQGGTGRYEQYF.

This clonotype appeared a few times. This chain joins TRBV30 and TRBJ2-1; 8 bases are shared with TRBD2. The CDR3 covers 17 residues. Unmatched junction bases numbered 11, after V lost 3 bases and J lost 1 base. From germline, CDR1 is GTSNPN and CDR2 SVGIG (reference sequence). The CDR3, as DNA: TGTGCCTGGAGCTACCGGGGGGGCGGGGTTTCCTACAATGAGCAGTTCTTC. Its translation is CAWSYRGGGVSYNEQFF.

This chain uses TRBV9 with TRBJ2-7; 9 nucleotides line up with TRBD2. This CDR3 spans 15 amino acids. The J segment lost 2 bases and the V segment lost 4 bases, leaving 7 bases of the junction unmatched. CDR1 and CDR2 (germline): SGDLS, YYNGEE. Here the CDR3 reads CASSTGASGAYEQYF. DNA of the CDR3: TGTGCCAGCAGCACGGGGGCTAGCGGGGCCTACGAGCAGTACTTC.

This clonotype has a handful of counts. The CDR3 region has the DNA TGTGCCAGCAGTTTCCGGGACAGGAGAAATTCACCCCTCCACTTT. Residues: CASSFRDRRNSPLHF. This sequence joins TRBV12-3 or TRBV12-4 and TRBJ1-6, with 8 nucleotides matching TRBD1. V gave up 3 bases and J gave up 7 bases; unmatched junction bases: 5. The CDR3 is 15 amino acids.

A few counts support this clonotype. The V call is TRBV29-1, the J call TRBJ2-3; TRBD1 is a possible D gene (5 bases). Germline loops: CDR1 SQVTM, CDR2 ANQGSEA. The CDR3 is 10 residues long. Trimming took off 2 bases at V and 14 bases at J, with 11 bases between the two ends. The CDR3 nucleotides read TGCAGCGTTGAAAAGGCAGGGCGGTATTTT. Translated: CSVEKAGRYF.

The V gene is TRBV20-1, the J gene TRBJ1-4; tentatively, D is TRBD1 (6 bases). The CDR3 consists of 15 residues. Germline V lookup: CDR1 DFQATT, CDR2 SNEGSKA (reference sequence). The germline V and J ends were trimmed by 3 bases and 0 bases, with 11 bases remaining between them. The CDR3 sequence: CSASAGHATNEKLFF. In nucleotides, the CDR3 is TGCAGTGCTAGTGCGGGACATGCAACTAATGAAAAACTGTTTTTT.

The gene calls are TRBV18 and TRBJ2-6; D might be TRBD1 or TRBD2, each matching 6 bases. V was shortened by 3 bases and J by 0 bases, with 12 bases between the two germline ends. Germline CDR1 reads KGHSH; CDR2 reads LQKENI. CDR3 length: 17 amino acids. The DNA of the CDR3 is TGTGCCAGCTCACCTACGGGGGCTAGCTCTGGGGCCAACGTCCTGACTTTC. This gives the protein CASSPTGASSGANVLTF.